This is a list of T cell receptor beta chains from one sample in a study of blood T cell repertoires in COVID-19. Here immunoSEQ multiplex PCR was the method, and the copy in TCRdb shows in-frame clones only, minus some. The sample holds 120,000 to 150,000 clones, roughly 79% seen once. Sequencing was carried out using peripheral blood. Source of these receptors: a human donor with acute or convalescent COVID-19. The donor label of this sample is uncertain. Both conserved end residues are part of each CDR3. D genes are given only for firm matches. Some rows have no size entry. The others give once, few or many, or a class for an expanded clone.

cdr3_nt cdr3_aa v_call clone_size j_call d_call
TGTGCCAGCTCAGAAGGGGCGCTTACCACCGGGGAGCTGTTTTTT CASSEGALTTGELFF TRBV5-5 . TRBJ2-2 .
TGTGCCAGCAGCTTAGGGCGGAGTGGGGGCGATGGCTACACCTTC CASSLGRSGGDGYTF TRBV11-2 . TRBJ1-2 .
TGTGCCAGCTCACCAACAGCGGGGTACAATGAGCAGTTCTTC CASSPTAGYNEQFF TRBV18 . TRBJ2-1 TRBD2
TGTGCCAGTAGTACCCGGGAGTGGGGCTACACCTTC CASSTREWGYTF TRBV19 . TRBJ1-2 .
TGTGCCAGCAGCGTAGATTTCGGAAGCGGCACTGAAGCTTTCTTT CASSVDFGSGTEAFF TRBV9 . TRBJ1-1 .
TGTGCCTGGAGTTCTAAGTTCCAGGGTGAAACTGAAGCTTTCTTT CAWSSKFQGETEAFF TRBV30 . TRBJ1-1 .
TGTGCCAGCAGCTTGGAAGCAGGGGGAGGCTACACCTTC CASSLEAGGGYTF TRBV5-4 . TRBJ1-2 TRBD1
TGTGCCAGTAGTACCTTAGGACAGTTTAGCAATCAGCCCCAGCATTTT CASSTLGQFSNQPQHF TRBV19 . TRBJ1-5 .
TGCGCCAGCAGCTTTAGGAGGGATTCACCCCTCCACTTT CASSFRRDSPLHF TRBV5-1 . TRBJ1-6 .
TGTGCCACCAGTGACACACCCCGCACCGGGGAGCTGTTTTTT CATSDTPRTGELFF TRBV24-1 . TRBJ2-2 .
TGTGCCAGCAGTGCAGTAGGAGGCTCTGGGGCCAACGTCCTGACTTTC CASSAVGGSGANVLTF TRBV25-1 . TRBJ2-6 .
TGTGCCAGCAGCTTAGATGGGACTCGTCAGCCCCAGTTCTTC CASSLDGTRQPQFF TRBV11-3 . TRBJ2-1 .
TGTGCCAGCAGCTCTGGACAAGCCTCGGAAAAACTGTTTTTT CASSSGQASEKLFF TRBV11-2 few TRBJ1-4 .
TGTGCCAGCAGCGAGAGAGGGGGACCGAACACCGGGGAGCTGTTTTTT CASSERGGPNTGELFF TRBV14 . TRBJ2-2 .
TGTGCCAGCAGCCCAGGGGCGGAAAACATTCAGTACTTC CASSPGAENIQYF TRBV5-4 once TRBJ2-4 .